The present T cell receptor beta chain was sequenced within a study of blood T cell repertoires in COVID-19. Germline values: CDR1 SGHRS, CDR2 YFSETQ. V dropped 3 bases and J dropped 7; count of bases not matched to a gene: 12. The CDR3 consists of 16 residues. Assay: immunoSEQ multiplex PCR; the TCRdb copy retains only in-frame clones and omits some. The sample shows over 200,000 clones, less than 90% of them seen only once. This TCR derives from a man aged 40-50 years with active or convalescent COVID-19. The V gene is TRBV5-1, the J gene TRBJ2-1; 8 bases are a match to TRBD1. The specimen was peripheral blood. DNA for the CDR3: TGCGCCAGCAGCTCGGTCCCGGGACAGGATCTAAATGAGCAGTTCTTC. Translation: CASSSVPGQDLNEQFF.